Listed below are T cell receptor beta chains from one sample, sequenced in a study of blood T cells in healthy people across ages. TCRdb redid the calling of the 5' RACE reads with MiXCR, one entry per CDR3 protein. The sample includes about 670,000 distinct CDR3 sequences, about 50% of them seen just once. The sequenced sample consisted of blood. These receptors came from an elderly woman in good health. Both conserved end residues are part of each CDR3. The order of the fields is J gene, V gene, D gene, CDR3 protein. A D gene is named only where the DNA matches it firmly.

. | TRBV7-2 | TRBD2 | CASSLALAGVETQYF
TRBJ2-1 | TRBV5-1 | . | CASSLPAQAGGNNEQFF
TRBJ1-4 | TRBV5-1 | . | CASREQGVNEKLFF
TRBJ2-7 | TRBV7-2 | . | CASSLTGGTYEQYF
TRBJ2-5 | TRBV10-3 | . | CAISGQAETQYF
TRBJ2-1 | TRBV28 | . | CASSTPRFHEQFF
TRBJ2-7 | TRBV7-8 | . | CASSLAGGASQKTSYEQYF
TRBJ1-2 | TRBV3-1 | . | CASSGLGGDYGYTF
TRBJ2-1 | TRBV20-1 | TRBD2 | CSGTSGSSYNEQFF
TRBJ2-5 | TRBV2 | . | CASGGVDETQYF
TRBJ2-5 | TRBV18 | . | CASSPFDRLETQYF
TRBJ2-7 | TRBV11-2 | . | CASRPGEQVYEQYF
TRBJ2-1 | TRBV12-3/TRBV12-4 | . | CASSPLRDSPEQFF
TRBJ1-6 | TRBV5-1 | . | CASSLAQPQNSPLHF
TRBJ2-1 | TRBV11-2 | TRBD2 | CASSTLLAGGYNEQFF
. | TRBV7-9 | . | CASSLAPGTVDYNEQYF
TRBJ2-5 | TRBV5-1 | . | CASSFLGQRETQYF
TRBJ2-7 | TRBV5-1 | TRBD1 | CASSLGVGQGATEQYF
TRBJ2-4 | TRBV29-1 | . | CSAGRSGAKNIQYF
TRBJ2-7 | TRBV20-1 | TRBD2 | CSATAGVGYEQYF
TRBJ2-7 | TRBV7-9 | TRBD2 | CASSPRGGDINPYEQYF
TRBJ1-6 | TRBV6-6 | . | CASNRQSSYNSPPHF
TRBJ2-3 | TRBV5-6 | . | CASSSLLWESGTDTQYF
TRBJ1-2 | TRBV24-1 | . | CATSGAGYGYTF
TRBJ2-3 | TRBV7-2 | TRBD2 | CASSLNLLAGVRTDTQYF
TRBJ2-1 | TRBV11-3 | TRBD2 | CASSLPGRAGRNEQFF
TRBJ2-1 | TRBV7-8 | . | CASSSSWTKHNEQFF
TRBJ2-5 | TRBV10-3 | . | CAIKIGDGETQYF
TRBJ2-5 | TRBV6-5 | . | CASSYEGLGTNEQYF
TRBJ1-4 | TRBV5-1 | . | CASRNSPTNEKLFF
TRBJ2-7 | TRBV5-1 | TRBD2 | CASSTGLAFSYEQYF
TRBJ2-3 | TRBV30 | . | CAWSVSRWTDTQYF
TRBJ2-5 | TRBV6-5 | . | CASSVQRQETQYF
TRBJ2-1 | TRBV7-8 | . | CASSKSQSSYNEQFF
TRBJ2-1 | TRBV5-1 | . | CASSTQGISSYNEQFF
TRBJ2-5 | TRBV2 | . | CASTYSAGASGEQYF
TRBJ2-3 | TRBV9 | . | CASSPTSGTANTDTQYF
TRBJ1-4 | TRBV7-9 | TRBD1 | CASSLGQGAVVLKNEKLFF